This record covers a single T cell receptor (beta chain). The time point was: pretreatment peripheral blood. The data stem from a study of PD-L1 blockade in urothelial cancer. Across the whole study: Males with bladder-origin urothelial cancer made up about nine tenths of the roughly 29 patients. Blood was tested 3 weeks (second dose) and 6 weeks into treatment. There were a median of approximately 150,000 T cells in blood samples.

The CDR3 has 13 residues. From germline, CDR1 is LNHNV and CDR2 YYDKDF (reference sequence). The V and J ends lost 5 bases and 2 bases respectively, with 6 bases between them. Sequencing was performed with immunoSEQ multiplex PCR; in TCRdb, only in-frame clones are kept and a portion is missing. The sample carries 30,000 to 40,000 clones, 75% to 90% recorded once. The specimen comprised PBMCs, sampled around atezolizumab (anti-PD-L1) treatment. This chain uses TRBV15 with TRBJ2-2, with D unclear. The clonotype was recovered from a man in his sixties with urothelial cancer. DNA for the CDR3: TGTGCCACCAGCGGCGGTAACACCGGGGAGCTGTTTTTT. Encoded protein: CATSGGNTGELFF. Supplemented by reference TRBV15 and TRBJ2-2, the full variable domain reads DAMVIQNPRYQVTQFGKPVTLSCSQTLNHNVMYWYQQKSSQAPKLLFHYYDKDFNNEADTPDNFQSRRPNTSFCFLDIRSPGLGDTAMYLCATSGGNTGELFFGEGSRLTVL.